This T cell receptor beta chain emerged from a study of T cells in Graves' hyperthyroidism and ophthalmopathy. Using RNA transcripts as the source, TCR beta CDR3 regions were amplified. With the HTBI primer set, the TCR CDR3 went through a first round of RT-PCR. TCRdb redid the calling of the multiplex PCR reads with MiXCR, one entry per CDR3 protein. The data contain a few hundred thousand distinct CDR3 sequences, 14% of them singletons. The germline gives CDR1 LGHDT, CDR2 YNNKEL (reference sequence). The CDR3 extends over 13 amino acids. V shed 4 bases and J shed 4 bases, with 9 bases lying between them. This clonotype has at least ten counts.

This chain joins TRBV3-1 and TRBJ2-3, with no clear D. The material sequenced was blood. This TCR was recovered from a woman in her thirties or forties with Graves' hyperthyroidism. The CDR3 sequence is CASSRQVADTQYF. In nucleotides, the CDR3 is TGTGCCAGCAGCCGGCAGGTGGCAGATACGCAGTATTTT.